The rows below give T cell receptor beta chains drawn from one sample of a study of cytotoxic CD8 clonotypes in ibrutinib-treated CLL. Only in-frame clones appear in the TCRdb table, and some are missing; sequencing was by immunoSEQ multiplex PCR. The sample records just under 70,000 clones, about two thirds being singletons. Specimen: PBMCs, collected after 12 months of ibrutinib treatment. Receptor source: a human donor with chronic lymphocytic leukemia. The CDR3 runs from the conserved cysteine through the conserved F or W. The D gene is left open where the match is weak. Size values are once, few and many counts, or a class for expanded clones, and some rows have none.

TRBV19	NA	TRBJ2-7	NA	TGTGCCAGTAGTAACGGGGCGGTGGGCTCTGAGTACTTC	CASSNGAVGSEYF
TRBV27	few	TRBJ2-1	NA	TGTGCCAGCAGTTTAAATCCCCTAGGGGAGCAGTTCTTC	CASSLNPLGEQFF
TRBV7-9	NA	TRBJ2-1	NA	TGTGCCAGCAGCTTGGACGGGTTCTCCTACAATGAGCAGTTCTTC	CASSLDGFSYNEQFF
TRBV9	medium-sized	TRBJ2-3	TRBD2	TGTGCCAGCAGCGAAGCGGGGGGGCACACAGATACGCAGTATTTT	CASSEAGGHTDTQYF
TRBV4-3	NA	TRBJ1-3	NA	TGCGCCAGCAGCCCGACTCGGGGGCGGGGCACCATATATTTT	CASSPTRGRGTIYF
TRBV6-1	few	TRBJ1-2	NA	TGTGCCAGCAGTGTCCCCAGAGTCTATGGCTACACCTTC	CASSVPRVYGYTF
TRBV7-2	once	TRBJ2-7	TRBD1	TGTGCCAGCAGCGTCGGACAGGGCTACGAGCAGTACTTC	CASSVGQGYEQYF
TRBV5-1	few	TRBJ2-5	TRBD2	TGCGCCAGCAGCTTGGGGGGACTAGAAGAGACCCAGTACTTC	CASSLGGLEETQYF
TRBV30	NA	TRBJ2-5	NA	TGTGCCTGGAGGACGAGGGAGACCCAGTACTTC	CAWRTRETQYF
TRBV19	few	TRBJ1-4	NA	TGTGCCAGCAGGGGAGGTTTAACTAATGAAAAACTGTTTTTT	CASRGGLTNEKLFF
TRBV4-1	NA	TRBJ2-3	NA	TGCGCCAGCAGCCAAGCGAAAGTAGGCTTGGGCACAGATACGCAGTATTTT	CASSQAKVGLGTDTQYF
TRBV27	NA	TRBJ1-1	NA	TGTGCCAGCAGTTTATTTGGGGGCTTGAACACTGAAGCTTTCTTT	CASSLFGGLNTEAFF
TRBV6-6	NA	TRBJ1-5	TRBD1	TGTGCCAGCAGCTTCCGGACAGGAGGCAATCAGCCCCAGCATTTT	CASSFRTGGNQPQHF
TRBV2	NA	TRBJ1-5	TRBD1	TGTGCCAGCACGGGACAGGGGTATAGCAATCAGCCCCAGCATTTT	CASTGQGYSNQPQHF
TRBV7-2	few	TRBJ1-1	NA	TGTGCCAGCAGCGCAGACAGCAACACTGAAGCTTTCTTT	CASSADSNTEAFF
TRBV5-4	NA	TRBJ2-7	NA	TGTGCCAGCAGCTTTAGGCAGGGTCTAGGCGAGCAGTACTTC	CASSFRQGLGEQYF
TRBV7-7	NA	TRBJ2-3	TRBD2	TGTGCCAGCAGCCCGACTAGCGGAACAGATACGCAGTATTTT	CASSPTSGTDTQYF
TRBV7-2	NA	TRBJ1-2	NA	TGTGCCAGCAGCTTATCCCGGGCTTCCTATGGCTACACCTTC	CASSLSRASYGYTF
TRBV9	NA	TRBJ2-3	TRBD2	TGTGCCAGCAGCGCCCGGGACTACATCACAGATACGCAGTATTTT	CASSARDYITDTQYF
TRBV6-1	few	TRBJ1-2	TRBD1	TGTGCCAGCAGGACGGACAGGGAGGCTGGCTACACCTTC	CASRTDREAGYTF
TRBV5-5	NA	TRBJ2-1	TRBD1	TGTGCCAGCAGCGTTGGGACAGTTAATGAGCAGTTCTTC	CASSVGTVNEQFF
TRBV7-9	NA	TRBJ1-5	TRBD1	TGTGCCAGCAGCTTCCAGGGGGCGAATCAGCCCCAGCATTTT	CASSFQGANQPQHF
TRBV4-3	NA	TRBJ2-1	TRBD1	TGCGCCAGCAGCCATAACAGGGGGCATGAGCAGTTCTTC	CASSHNRGHEQFF
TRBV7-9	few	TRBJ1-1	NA	TGTGCCAGCAGCTTAGTCGGTATGAACACTGAAGCTTTCTTT	CASSLVGMNTEAFF
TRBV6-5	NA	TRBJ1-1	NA	TGTGCCAGCAGTTACTTAAACGGGGAAGAAGCTTTCTTT	CASSYLNGEEAFF
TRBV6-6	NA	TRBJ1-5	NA	TGTGCCAGCAGTTACAGAAGACAGATATATCAGCCCCAGCATTTT	CASSYRRQIYQPQHF
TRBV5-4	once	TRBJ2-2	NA	TGTGCCAGCAGCCCGGAGGGTTCAAGGGGCGGGGAGCTGTTTTTT	CASSPEGSRGGELFF
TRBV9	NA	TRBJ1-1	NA	TGTGCCAGCAGCGTAGTAGACCTTTTGGACACTGAAGCTTTCTTT	CASSVVDLLDTEAFF
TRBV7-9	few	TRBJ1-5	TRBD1	TGTGCCAGCAGCTTAGAACAGGGGGATAATCAGCCCCAGCATTTT	CASSLEQGDNQPQHF
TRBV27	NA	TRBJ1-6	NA	TGTGCCAGCAGTTTTGGGGGGAACTCACCCCTCCACTTT	CASSFGGNSPLHF
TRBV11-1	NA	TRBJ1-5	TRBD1	TGTGCCAGCAGCTTAGGTCCGGGACAGAATCAGCCCCAGCATTTT	CASSLGPGQNQPQHF
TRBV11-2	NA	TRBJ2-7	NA	TGTGCCAGCAGCTCTGGAGGCCCTAGCTCCTACGAGCAGTACTTC	CASSSGGPSSYEQYF
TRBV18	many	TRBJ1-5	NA	TGTGCCAGCTCACCATTTCACGGGGACAATCAGCCCCAGCATTTT	CASSPFHGDNQPQHF
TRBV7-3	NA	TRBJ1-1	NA	TGTGCCAGCAGTAAAGACGGGGGATGGAACACTGAAGCTTTCTTT	CASSKDGGWNTEAFF
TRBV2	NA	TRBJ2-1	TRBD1	TGTGCCAGCACGAAAGGGACAGGGTTGTTTAATGAGCAGTTCTTC	CASTKGTGLFNEQFF
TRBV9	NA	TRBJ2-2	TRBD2	TGTGCCAGCAGCGGTAGACTAGCGGGGGGGCCCAACACCGGGGAGCTGTTTTTT	CASSGRLAGGPNTGELFF
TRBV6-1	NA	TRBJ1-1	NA	TGTGCCAGCAGCCGGAGCAGTTCAAACACTGAAGCTTTCTTT	CASSRSSSNTEAFF
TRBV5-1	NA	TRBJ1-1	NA	TGCGCCAGCAGCTTGAGTGGGCCAGGGCCCGCCCGAAACCAAGCTTTCTTT	CASSLSGPGPARNQAFF
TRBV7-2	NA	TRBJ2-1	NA	TGTGCCAGCAGCTTAAGGTGGGGCAGGGGTGATGAGCAGTTCTTC	CASSLRWGRGDEQFF
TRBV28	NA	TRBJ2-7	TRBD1	TGTGCCAGCAGCCGCGGACAGGGCGAGCAGTACTTC	CASSRGQGEQYF